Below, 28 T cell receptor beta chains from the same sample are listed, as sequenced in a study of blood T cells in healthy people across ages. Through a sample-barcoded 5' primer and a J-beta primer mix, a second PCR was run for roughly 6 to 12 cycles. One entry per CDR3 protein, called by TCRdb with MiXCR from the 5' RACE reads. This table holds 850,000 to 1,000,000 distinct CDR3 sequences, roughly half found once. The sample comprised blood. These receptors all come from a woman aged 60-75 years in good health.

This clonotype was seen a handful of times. In nucleotides, the CDR3 is TGCAGCGTTGAAGAGTGGGGGGGGGTGAGGTACAATGAGCAGTTCTTC. Translation: CSVEEWGGVRYNEQFF. This chain connects TRBV29-1 to TRBJ2-1; 7 nucleotides agree with TRBD2. V lost 0 bases and J lost 4; bases outside the gene matches: 9. The CDR3 sequence is 16 residues long. Germline CDR1 and CDR2: SQVTM and ANQGSEA.

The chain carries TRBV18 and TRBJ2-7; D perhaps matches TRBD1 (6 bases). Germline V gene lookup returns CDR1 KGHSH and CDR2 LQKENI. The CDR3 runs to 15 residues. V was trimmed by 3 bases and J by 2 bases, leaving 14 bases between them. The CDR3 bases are TGTGCCAGCTCACCGTTGGCAGGGGATGCCTACGAGCAGTACTTC. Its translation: CASSPLAGDAYEQYF.

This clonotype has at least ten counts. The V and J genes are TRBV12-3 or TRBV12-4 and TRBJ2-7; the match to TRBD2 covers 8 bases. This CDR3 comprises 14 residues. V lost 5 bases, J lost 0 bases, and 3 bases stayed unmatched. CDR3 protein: CASSPSGSSYEQYF. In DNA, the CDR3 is TGTGCCAGCAGTCCCAGCGGGAGCTCCTACGAGCAGTACTTC.

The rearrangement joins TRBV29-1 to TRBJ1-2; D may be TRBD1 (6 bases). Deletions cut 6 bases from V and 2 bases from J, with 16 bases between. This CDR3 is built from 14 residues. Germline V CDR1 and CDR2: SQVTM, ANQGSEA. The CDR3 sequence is CSVDRHATNYGYTF. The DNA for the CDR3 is TGCAGCGTGGACAGACACGCAACGAACTATGGCTACACCTTC.

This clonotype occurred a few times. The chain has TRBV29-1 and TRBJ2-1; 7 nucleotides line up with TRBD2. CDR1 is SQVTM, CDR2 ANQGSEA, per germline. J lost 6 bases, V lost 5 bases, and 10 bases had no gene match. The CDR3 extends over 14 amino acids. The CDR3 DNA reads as TGCAGCGTTCGAGCGGGAACAATCTTCAATGAGCAGTTCTTC. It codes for CSVRAGTIFNEQFF.

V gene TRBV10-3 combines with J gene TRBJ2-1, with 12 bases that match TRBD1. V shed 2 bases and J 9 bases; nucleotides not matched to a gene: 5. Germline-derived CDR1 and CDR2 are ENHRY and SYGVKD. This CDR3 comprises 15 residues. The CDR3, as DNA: TGTGCCATCAGTGAGCCGGGACAGGGGGCGAGTGAGCAGTTCTTC. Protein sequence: CAISEPGQGASEQFF.

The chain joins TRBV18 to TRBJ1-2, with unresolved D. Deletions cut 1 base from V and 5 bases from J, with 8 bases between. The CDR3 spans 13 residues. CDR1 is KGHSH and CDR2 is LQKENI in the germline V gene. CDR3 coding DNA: TGTGCCAGCTCACCACACCACGATTATGGCTACACCTTC. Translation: CASSPHHDYGYTF.

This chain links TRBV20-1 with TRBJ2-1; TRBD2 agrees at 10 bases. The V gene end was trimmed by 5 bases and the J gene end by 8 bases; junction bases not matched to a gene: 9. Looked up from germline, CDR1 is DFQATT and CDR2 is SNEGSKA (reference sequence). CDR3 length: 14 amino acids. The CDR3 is CSALPGTSVHEQFF. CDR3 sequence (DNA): TGCAGTGCTCTCCCCGGGACTAGCGTCCATGAGCAGTTCTTC.

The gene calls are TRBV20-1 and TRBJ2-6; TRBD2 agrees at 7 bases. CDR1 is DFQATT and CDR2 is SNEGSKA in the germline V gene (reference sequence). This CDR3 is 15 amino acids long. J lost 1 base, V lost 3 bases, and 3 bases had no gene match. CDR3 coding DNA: TGCAGTGCTAGGTCGCGGGGGTCTGGGGCCAACGTCCTGACTTTC. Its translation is CSARSRGSGANVLTF.

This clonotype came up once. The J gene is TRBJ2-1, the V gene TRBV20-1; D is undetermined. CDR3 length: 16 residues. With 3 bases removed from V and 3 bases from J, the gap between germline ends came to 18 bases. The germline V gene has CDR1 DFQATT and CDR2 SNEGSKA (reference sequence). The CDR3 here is CSASPEFAAYYNEQFF. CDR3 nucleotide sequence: TGCAGTGCTAGCCCCGAGTTTGCGGCTTACTACAATGAGCAGTTCTTC.

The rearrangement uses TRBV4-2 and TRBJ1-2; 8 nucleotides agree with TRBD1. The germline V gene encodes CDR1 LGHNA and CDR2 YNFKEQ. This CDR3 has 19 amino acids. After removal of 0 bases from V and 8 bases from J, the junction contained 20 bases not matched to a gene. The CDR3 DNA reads TGTGCCAGCAGCCAAGATTACTCTGGACAGGGAGAAAGAGTGAGGGGCTACACCTTC. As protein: CASSQDYSGQGERVRGYTF.

CDR3 sequence reads: CASSRTSSSYNEQFF. The DNA for the CDR3 is TGTGCCAGCAGTCGGACTTCTAGCTCCTACAATGAGCAGTTCTTC. This chain uses TRBV16 with TRBJ2-1, with D possibly matching TRBD2 (5 bases). CDR3 length equals 15 residues. Trimming took off 6 bases at V and 0 bases at J, with 12 bases between the two ends. Germline V gene sequence: CDR1 KGHSY, CDR2 FQNENV.

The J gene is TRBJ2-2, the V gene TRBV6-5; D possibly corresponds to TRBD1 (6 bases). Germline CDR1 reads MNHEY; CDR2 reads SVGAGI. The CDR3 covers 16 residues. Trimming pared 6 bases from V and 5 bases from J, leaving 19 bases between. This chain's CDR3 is CASRSHQGLNTGELFF. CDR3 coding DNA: TGTGCCAGCAGGTCCCACCAGGGGTTGAATACCGGGGAGCTGTTTTTT.

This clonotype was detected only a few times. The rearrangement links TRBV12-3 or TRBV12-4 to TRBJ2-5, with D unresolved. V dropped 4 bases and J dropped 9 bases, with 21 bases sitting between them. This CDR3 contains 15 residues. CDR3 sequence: CASSSNGWQANAQYF. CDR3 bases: TGTGCCAGCAGTTCTAACGGGTGGCAGGCCAACGCCCAGTACTTC.

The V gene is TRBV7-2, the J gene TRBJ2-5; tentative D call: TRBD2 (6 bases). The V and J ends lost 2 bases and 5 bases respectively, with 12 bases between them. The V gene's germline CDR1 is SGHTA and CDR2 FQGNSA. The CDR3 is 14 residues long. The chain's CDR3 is CASSLTGVVETQYF. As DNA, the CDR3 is TGTGCCAGCAGCTTAACGGGAGTGGTGGAGACCCAGTACTTC.

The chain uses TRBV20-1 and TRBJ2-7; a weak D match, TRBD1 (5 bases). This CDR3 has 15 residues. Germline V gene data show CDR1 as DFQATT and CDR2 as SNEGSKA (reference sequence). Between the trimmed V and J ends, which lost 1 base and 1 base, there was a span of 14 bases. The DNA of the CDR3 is TGCAGTGCTAGAGTAGGGGCAGGGCAGTCCTACGAGCAGTACTTC. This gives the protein CSARVGAGQSYEQYF.

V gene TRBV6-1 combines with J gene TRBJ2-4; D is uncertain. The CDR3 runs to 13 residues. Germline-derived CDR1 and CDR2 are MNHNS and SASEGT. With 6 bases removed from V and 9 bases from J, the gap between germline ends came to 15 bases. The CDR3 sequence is CASSLEAKSIQYF. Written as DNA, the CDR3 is TGTGCCAGCAGCCTCGAAGCAAAGAGCATTCAGTACTTC.

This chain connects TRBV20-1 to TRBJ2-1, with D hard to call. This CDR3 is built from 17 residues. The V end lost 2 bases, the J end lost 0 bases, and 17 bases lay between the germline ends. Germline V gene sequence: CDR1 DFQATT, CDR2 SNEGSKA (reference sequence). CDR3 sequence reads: CSARITLGISSYNEQFF. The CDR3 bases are TGCAGTGCTAGAATAACACTGGGGATTAGCTCCTACAATGAGCAGTTCTTC.

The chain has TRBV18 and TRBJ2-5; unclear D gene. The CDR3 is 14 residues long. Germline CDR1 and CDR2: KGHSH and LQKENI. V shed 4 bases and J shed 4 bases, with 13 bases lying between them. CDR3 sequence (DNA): TGTGCCAGCTCACTTTCCCTGTACCGAGAGACCCAGTACTTC. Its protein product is CASSLSLYRETQYF.

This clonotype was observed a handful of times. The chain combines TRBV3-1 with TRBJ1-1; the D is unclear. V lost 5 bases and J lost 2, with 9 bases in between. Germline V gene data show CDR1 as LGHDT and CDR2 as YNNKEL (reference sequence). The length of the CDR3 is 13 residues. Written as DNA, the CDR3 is TGTGCCAGCAGCAATGTCGGCAACACTGAAGCTTTCTTT. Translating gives CASSNVGNTEAFF.

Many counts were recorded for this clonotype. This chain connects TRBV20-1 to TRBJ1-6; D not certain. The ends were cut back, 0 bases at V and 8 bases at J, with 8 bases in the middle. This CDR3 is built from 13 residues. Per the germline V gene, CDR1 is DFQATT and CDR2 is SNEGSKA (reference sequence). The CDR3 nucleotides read TGCAGTGCTAGAGATCACGGGGATTCACCCCTCCACTTT. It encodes CSARDHGDSPLHF.

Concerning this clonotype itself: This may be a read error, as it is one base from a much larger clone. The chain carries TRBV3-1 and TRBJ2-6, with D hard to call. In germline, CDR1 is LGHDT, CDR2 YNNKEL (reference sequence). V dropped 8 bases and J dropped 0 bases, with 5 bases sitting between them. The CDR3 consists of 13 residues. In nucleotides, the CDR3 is TGTGCCAGCTGGGCCTCTGGGGCCAACGTCCTGACTTTC. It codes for CASWASGANVLTF.

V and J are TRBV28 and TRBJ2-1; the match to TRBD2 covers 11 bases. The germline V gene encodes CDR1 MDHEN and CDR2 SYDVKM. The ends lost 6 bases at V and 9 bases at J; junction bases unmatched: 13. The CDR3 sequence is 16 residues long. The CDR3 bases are TGTGCCAGCAGACTAGCGGGAGCTAGCGTGGGGGGTGAGCAGTTCTTC. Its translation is CASRLAGASVGGEQFF.

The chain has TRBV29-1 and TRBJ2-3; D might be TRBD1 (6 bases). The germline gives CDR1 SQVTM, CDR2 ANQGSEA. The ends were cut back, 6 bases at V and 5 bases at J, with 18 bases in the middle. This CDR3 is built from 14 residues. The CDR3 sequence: CSVAPSTGIDTQYF. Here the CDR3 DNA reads TGCAGCGTCGCACCCAGCACAGGGATAGATACGCAGTATTTT.

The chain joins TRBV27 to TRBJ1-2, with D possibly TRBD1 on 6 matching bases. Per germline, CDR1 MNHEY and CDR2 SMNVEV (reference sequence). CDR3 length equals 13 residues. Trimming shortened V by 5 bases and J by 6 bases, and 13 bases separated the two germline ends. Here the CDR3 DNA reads TGTGCCAGCAGTCCCAGACCAGGGGATGGCTACACCTTC. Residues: CASSPRPGDGYTF.

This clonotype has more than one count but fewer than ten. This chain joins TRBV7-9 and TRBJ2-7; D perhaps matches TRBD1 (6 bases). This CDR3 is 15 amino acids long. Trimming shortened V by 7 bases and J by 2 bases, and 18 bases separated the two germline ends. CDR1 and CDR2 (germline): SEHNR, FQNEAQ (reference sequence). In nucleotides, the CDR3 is TGTGCCAGCACCCTAACCGGGACATCTCCCTACGAGCAGTACTTC. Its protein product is CASTLTGTSPYEQYF.

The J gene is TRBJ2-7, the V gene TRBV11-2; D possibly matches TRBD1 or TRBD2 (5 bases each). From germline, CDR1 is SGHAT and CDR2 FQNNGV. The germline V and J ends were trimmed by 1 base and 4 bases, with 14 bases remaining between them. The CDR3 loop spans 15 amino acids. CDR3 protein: CASSLAGPARYEQYF. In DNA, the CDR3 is TGTGCCAGCAGCTTAGCGGGGCCAGCGAGGTACGAGCAGTACTTC.

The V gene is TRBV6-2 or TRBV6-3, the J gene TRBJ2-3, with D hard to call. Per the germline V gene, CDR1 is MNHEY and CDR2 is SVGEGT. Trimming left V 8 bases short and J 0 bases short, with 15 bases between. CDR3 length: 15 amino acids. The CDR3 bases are TGTGCCAGCCAACACGAACAAGCTAGCACAGATACGCAGTATTTT. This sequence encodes CASQHEQASTDTQYF.